Below, 2 T cell receptor beta chains from the same sample are listed, as sequenced in a study of shared clonotypes between healthy human individuals. Generated by immunoSEQ multiplex PCR, the TCRdb table keeps only in-frame clones and is missing some. Among about 1.1 million clones listed, about 72% were seen once. What was sequenced was memory CD4+ T cells from PBMCs. Subset indicated: CD45RA-negative fraction. Source of these receptors: a man aged 18-30 years in good health. Some clones in this sample may be carry-over from other donors' samples.

This clone came up a few times. This chain connects TRBV11-1 to TRBJ1-1; D perhaps matches TRBD1 (5 bases). This CDR3 region has 13 residues. V was pared by 1 base and J by 6 bases, with 9 bases between. Germline loops: CDR1 SGHAT, CDR2 FQDESV (reference sequence). CDR3 loop: CASSLVRGAEAFF. CDR3 sequence (DNA): TGTGCCAGCAGCTTAGTTCGGGGGGCTGAAGCTTTCTTT.

The chain combines TRBV5-1 with TRBJ1-5; no firm D call. Trimming pared 0 bases from V and 5 bases from J, leaving 12 bases between. The CDR3 extends over 15 amino acids. In germline, CDR1 is SGHRS, CDR2 YFSETQ. This CDR3 is CASSLDGRYHQPQHF. The CDR3 nucleotides read TGCGCCAGCAGCTTGGATGGGAGGTATCATCAGCCCCAGCATTTT. Looking up the rest from reference TRBV5-1 and TRBJ1-5 gives the full variable domain: KAGVTQTPRYLIKTRGQQVTLSCSPISGHRSVSWYQQTPGQGLQFLFEYFSETQRNKGNFPGRFSGRQFSNSRSEMNVSTLELGDSALYLCASSLDGRYHQPQHFGDGTRLSIL.